This paragraph covers one T cell receptor (beta chain) sequence. The same CDR3 is also encoded by other DNA sequences in this sample. This sample stems from a study of blood T cell repertoires in COVID-19. The CDR3 extends over 12 amino acids. CDR1 is SGHRS, CDR2 YFSETQ, per germline. V lost 3 bases to trimming and J lost 7 bases, with 10 bases between them. Libraries were prepared by immunoSEQ multiplex PCR; TCRdb keeps only in-frame clonotypes and omits some of them. The profile shows about half a million clones, roughly 89% of them singletons. This sequence joins TRBV5-1 and TRBJ1-2, with D possibly being TRBD1 (6 bases). The clonotype comes from a man in his late teens or twenties with COVID-19, enrolled during active disease. Sample: peripheral blood. The CDR3 DNA follows: TGCGCCAGCAGCTCGGACAGAGGTGGCTACACCTTC. This translates into CASSSDRGGYTF.